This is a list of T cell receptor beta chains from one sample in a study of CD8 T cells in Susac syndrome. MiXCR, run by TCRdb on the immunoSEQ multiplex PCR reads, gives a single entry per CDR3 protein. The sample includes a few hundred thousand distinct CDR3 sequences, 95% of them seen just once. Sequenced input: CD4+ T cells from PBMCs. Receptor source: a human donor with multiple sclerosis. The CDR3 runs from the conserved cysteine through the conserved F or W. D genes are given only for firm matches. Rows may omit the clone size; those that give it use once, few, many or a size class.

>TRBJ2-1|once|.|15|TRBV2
CASSEAGVSYNEQFF
TGTGCCAGCAGTGAAGCGGGTGTATCCTACAATGAGCAGTTCTTC
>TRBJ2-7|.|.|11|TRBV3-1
CASSRGDRQYF
TGTGCCAGCAGCCGCGGGGATCGGCAGTACTTC
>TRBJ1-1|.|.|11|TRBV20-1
CSPTINTEAFF
TGCAGCCCGACCATAAACACTGAAGCTTTCTTT
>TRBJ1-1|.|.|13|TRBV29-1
CSVGQSPGTEAFF
TGCAGCGTTGGACAATCCCCGGGCACTGAAGCTTTCTTT
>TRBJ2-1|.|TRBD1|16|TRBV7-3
CASRRTGQGSYNEQFF
TGTGCCAGCAGAAGAACGGGACAGGGGTCCTACAATGAGCAGTTCTTC
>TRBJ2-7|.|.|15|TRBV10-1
CASSESVQLGHEQYF
TGCGCCAGCAGTGAGTCCGTCCAGCTGGGACACGAGCAGTACTTC
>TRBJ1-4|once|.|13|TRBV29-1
CSVTDGTNEKLFF
TGCAGCGTTACGGACGGAACTAATGAAAAACTGTTTTTT
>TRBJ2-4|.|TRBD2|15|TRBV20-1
CSASRLAGSKNIQYF
TGCAGTGCTAGTCGGCTAGCGGGCTCGAAAAACATTCAGTACTTC
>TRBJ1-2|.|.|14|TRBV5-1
CASSPGAYNYGYTF
TGCGCCAGCAGCCCAGGAGCCTATAACTATGGCTACACCTTC
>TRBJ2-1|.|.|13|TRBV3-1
CASSQDPGELPFF
TGTGCCAGCAGCCAAGATCCGGGGGAGTTGCCGTTCTTC
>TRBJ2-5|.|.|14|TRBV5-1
CASSLVAGLETQYF
TGCGCCAGCAGCTTGGTCGCGGGGCTGGAGACCCAGTACTTC
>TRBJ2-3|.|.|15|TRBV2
CASSITNPGTDTQYF
TGTGCCAGCTCGATTACTAATCCTGGCACAGATACGCAGTATTTT
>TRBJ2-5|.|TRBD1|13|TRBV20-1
CSARADRRETQYF
TGCAGTGCTAGGGCGGACAGGCGAGAGACCCAGTACTTC
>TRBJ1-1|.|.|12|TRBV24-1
CATSDGTNRAFF
TGTGCCACCAGTGATGGGACGAACCGAGCTTTCTTT
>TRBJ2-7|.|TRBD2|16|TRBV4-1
CASSFGTSGRTYEQYF
TGCGCCAGCAGCTTCGGGACTAGCGGGAGAACCTACGAGCAGTACTTC
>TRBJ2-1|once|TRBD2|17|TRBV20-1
CSARDVVWSGGHNEQFF
TGCAGTGCTAGAGATGTCGTTTGGTCGGGGGGGCATAATGAGCAGTTCTTC
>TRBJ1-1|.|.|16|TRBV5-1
CASSLDGGHLNTEAFF
TGCGCCAGCAGCTTGGACGGGGGACACTTGAACACTGAAGCTTTCTTT
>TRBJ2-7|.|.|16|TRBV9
CASSAHPGADTYEQYF
TGTGCCAGCAGTGCCCATCCAGGGGCCGACACCTACGAGCAGTACTTC
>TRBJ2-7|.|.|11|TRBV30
CAWTGAYEQYF
TGTGCCTGGACGGGAGCCTACGAGCAGTACTTC
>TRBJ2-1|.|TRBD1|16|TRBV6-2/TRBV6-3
CASSHPMGQDYNEQFF
TGTGCCAGCAGTCATCCCATGGGACAGGATTACAATGAGCAGTTCTTC
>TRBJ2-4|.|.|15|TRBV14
CASSPVGSFKNIQYF
TGTGCCAGCAGCCCCGTGGGCAGCTTCAAAAACATTCAGTACTTC
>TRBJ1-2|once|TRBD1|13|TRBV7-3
CASSPNRGIAYTF
TGTGCCAGCAGCCCGAACAGGGGAATAGCCTACACCTTC
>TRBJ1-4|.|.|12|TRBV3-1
CASSQRAEGLFF
TGTGCCAGCAGCCAACGAGCTGAGGGTCTGTTTTTT
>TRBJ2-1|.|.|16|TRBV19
CASQRRGTSSYNEQFF
TGTGCCAGCCAGCGAAGGGGGACAAGCTCCTACAATGAGCAGTTCTTC
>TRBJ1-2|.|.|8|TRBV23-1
CAAAGYTF
TGCGCCGCGGCCGGCTACACCTTC
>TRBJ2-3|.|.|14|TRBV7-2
CASSLGASVNTQYF
TGTGCCAGCAGCTTAGGGGCTAGCGTAAATACGCAGTATTTT
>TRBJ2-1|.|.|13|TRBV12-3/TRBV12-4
CASSFRLGGEQFF
TGTGCCAGCAGTTTCCGACTAGGCGGGGAGCAGTTCTTC
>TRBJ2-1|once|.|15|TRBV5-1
CASSNQGASYNEQFF
TGCGCCAGCAGCAACCAGGGAGCCTCCTACAATGAGCAGTTCTTC
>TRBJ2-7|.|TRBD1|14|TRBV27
CASSLTGTGGEQYF
TGTGCCAGCAGTTTAACCGGGACAGGGGGCGAGCAGTACTTC
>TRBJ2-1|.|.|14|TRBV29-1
CSVGGARSYNEQFF
TGCAGCGTTGGGGGGGCGAGGTCCTACAATGAGCAGTTCTTC
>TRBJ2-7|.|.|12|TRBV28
CVCSGSSYEQYF
TGTGTTTGTAGCGGCAGCTCCTACGAGCAGTACTTC
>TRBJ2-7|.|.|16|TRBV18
CASSPTKARSSYEQYF
TGTGCCAGCTCACCGACGAAGGCCAGGAGCTCCTACGAGCAGTACTTC
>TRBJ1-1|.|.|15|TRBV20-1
CSARASGSKNTEAFF
TGCAGTGCTAGAGCGTCAGGGAGTAAGAACACTGAAGCTTTCTTT
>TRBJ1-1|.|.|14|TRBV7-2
CASSREPEATEAFF
TGTGCCAGCAGCCGAGAACCGGAGGCCACTGAAGCTTTCTTT
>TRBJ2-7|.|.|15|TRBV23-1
CASSQDRKGNYEQYF
TGCGCCAGCAGTCAAGACAGAAAAGGGAACTACGAGCAGTACTTC
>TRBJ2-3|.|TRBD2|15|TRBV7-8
CASSLREGRVDTQYF
TGTGCCAGCAGCTTACGGGAGGGCCGGGTAGATACGCAGTATTTT
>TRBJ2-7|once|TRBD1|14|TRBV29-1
CSVGFGTGFGEQYF
TGCAGCGTTGGCTTCGGGACAGGATTTGGCGAGCAGTACTTC
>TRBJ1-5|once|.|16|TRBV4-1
CASSQTPGLSNQPQHF
TGCGCCAGCAGCCAAACCCCCGGACTAAGCAATCAGCCCCAGCATTTT
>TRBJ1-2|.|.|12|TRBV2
CASRAQGMGYTF
TGTGCCAGCAGAGCACAGGGAATGGGCTACACCTTC
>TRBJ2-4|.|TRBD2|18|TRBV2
CASSELGRGTGAKNIQYF
TGTGCCAGCAGCGAACTCGGGAGGGGGACGGGCGCCAAAAACATTCAGTACTTC
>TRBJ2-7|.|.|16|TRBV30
CAWSVLRPKEGGEQYF
TGTGCCTGGAGTGTACTAAGACCCAAGGAAGGAGGCGAGCAGTACTTC
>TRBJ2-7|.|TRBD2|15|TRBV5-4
CASSGGGALREEQYF
TGTGCCAGCAGCGGCGGGGGGGCCCTGCGAGAGGAGCAGTACTTC
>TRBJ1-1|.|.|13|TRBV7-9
CASRISGNTEAFF
TGTGCCAGCCGGATCTCGGGGAACACTGAAGCTTTCTTT
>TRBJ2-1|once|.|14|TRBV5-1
CASSLGGDHNEQFF
TGCGCCAGCAGCTTGGGCGGGGACCACAATGAGCAGTTCTTC
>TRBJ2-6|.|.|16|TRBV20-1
CSARDHSGSGANVLTF
TGCAGTGCTAGAGATCACTCCGGGTCTGGGGCCAACGTCCTGACTTTC
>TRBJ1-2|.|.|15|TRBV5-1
CASSFEGPQEYGYTF
TGCGCCAGCAGCTTCGAGGGGCCTCAAGAGTATGGCTACACCTTC
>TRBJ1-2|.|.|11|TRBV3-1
CASGDSYGYTF
TGTGCCAGCGGTGACAGCTATGGCTACACCTTC
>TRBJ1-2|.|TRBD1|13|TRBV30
CAWEDRGYSGYTF
TGTGCCTGGGAGGACAGGGGTTATTCTGGCTACACCTTC
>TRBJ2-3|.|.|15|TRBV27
CATTRSAPSTDTQYF
TGTGCCACCACAAGGAGCGCCCCAAGCACAGATACGCAGTATTTT
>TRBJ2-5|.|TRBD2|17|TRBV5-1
CASSLAGGGPFGETQYF
TGCGCCAGCAGCTTGGCGGGAGGGGGTCCCTTTGGAGAGACCCAGTACTTC
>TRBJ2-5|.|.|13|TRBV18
CASSPPVVETQYF
TGTGCCAGCTCACCACCGGTGGTAGAGACCCAGTACTTC
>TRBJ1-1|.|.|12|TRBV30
CAWSLEDTEAFF
TGTGCCTGGTCCCTAGAGGACACTGAAGCTTTCTTT
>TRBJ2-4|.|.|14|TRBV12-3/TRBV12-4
CASSRPYHQNIQYF
TGTGCCAGCAGCCGACCATACCACCAAAACATTCAGTACTTC
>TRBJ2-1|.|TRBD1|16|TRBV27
CASSRFWDRKDNEQFF
TGTGCCAGCTCCCGGTTTTGGGACAGGAAAGACAATGAGCAGTTCTTC